The rows below give T cell receptor beta chains drawn from one sample of a study of blood T cell repertoires in COVID-19. The data were produced by immunoSEQ multiplex PCR, yet TCRdb's version contains in-frame clones alone and is incomplete. The sample lists around 300,000 clones, roughly 89% occurring once. The sample was PBMCs or T cells enriched from blood (not recorded which). These TCRs come from a woman aged 40-49 years who had recovered from COVID-19. Each CDR3 is given with its conserved first and last residue. Fields, in order: D gene, J gene, clone size, V gene, CDR3 protein, CDR3 DNA. D genes are given only for firm matches. Only part of the rows carry a size: once, few, many, or a class if the clone is expanded.

TRBD1 TRBJ2-7 NA TRBV10-3 CAISESKDRQQYF TGTGCCATCAGTGAGTCCAAGGACAGGCAGCAGTACTTC
TRBD1 TRBJ1-2 NA TRBV5-1 CASSGSTGGNYGYTF TGCGCCAGCAGCGGATCTACAGGGGGCAACTATGGCTACACCTTC
NA TRBJ1-5 NA TRBV2 CASSGPGGGNQPQHF TGTGCCAGCAGTGGACCCGGAGGAGGCAATCAGCCCCAGCATTTT
TRBD1 TRBJ2-2 NA TRBV10-3 CAISPGTGGRTGELFF TGTGCCATCAGCCCCGGGACAGGGGGCCGGACCGGGGAGCTGTTTTTT
TRBD2 TRBJ2-1 NA TRBV27 CASTPFPVAGPGEQFF TGTGCCAGCACTCCATTCCCAGTAGCGGGGCCGGGGGAGCAGTTCTTC
TRBD1 TRBJ2-3 NA TRBV24-1 CATGQTGGGTDTQYF TGTGCCACCGGCCAGACAGGGGGGGGCACAGATACGCAGTATTTT
NA TRBJ2-3 once TRBV4-1 CASSLERITSTDTQYF TGCGCCAGCAGCCTGGAGCGGATCACTAGCACAGATACGCAGTATTTT
TRBD2 TRBJ2-1 NA TRBV5-4 CASSLKYSGLADHNEQFF TGTGCCAGCAGCTTGAAGTATTCGGGACTAGCGGACCACAATGAGCAGTTCTTC
NA TRBJ2-1 NA TRBV29-1 CSVDWGGRDEQFF TGCAGCGTTGATTGGGGGGGGCGGGATGAGCAGTTCTTC
NA TRBJ1-1 NA TRBV16 CASSHGASGTEAFF TGTGCCAGCAGCCATGGGGCGTCGGGCACTGAAGCTTTCTTT
TRBD1 TRBJ2-7 NA TRBV5-1 CASSTVGTGGYEQYF TGCGCCAGCAGCACTGTCGGGACAGGAGGCTACGAGCAGTACTTC
NA TRBJ2-3 once TRBV7-9 CASSPQGQISTDTQYF TGTGCCAGCAGCCCACAAGGACAGATTAGCACAGATACGCAGTATTTT
TRBD1 TRBJ2-3 once TRBV29-1 CSVGTGGMTDTQYF TGCAGCGTTGGGACAGGGGGCATGACAGATACGCAGTATTTT
NA TRBJ1-2 NA TRBV2 CASRVEVGAAGYTF TGTGCCAGCAGGGTCGAGGTGGGGGCGGCAGGCTACACCTTC
NA TRBJ2-1 NA TRBV5-4 CASSLAWGVSGEQFF TGTGCCAGCAGCTTGGCCTGGGGGGTATCGGGTGAGCAGTTCTTC
NA TRBJ2-3 NA TRBV18 CASSIGGVDTQYF TGTGCCAGCTCTATAGGAGGGGTAGATACGCAGTATTTT
NA TRBJ1-1 NA TRBV12-3/TRBV12-4 CASSLQGGEAFF TGTGCCAGCAGTTTGCAGGGCGGTGAAGCTTTCTTT
NA TRBJ2-3 NA TRBV5-1 CASSSWRRSTDTQYF TGCGCCAGCAGCTCGTGGAGGAGGAGCACAGATACGCAGTATTTT
NA TRBJ1-1 few TRBV29-1 CSVPGEGNTEAFF TGCAGCGTCCCCGGGGAGGGGAACACTGAAGCTTTCTTT
TRBD2 TRBJ2-7 NA TRBV5-4 CASRSAGENYEQYF TGTGCCAGCAGATCGGCGGGGGAGAACTACGAGCAGTACTTC
NA TRBJ1-1 NA TRBV6-5 CASKRAGLNTEAFF TGTGCCAGCAAGAGGGCAGGATTGAACACTGAAGCTTTCTTT
TRBD1 TRBJ2-3 few TRBV29-1 CSVAGTGGPPDTQYF TGCAGCGTTGCCGGGACAGGGGGGCCCCCAGATACGCAGTATTTT
TRBD2 TRBJ2-7 NA TRBV5-4 CASSLLLGLAGGAVYEQYF TGTGCCAGCAGCTTGTTACTGGGACTAGCGGGAGGGGCGGTCTACGAGCAGTACTTC
NA TRBJ2-7 NA TRBV27 CASSLQGYYEQYF TGTGCCAGCAGTTTACAGGGCTACTACGAGCAGTACTTC
NA TRBJ2-1 NA TRBV4-2 CASSPIIQGFSDEQFF TGTGCCAGCAGCCCAATAATACAGGGCTTCAGCGATGAGCAGTTCTTC
NA TRBJ2-5 NA TRBV12-3/TRBV12-4 CASGIDSQETQYF TGTGCCAGCGGAATAGACAGTCAAGAGACCCAGTACTTC
TRBD1 TRBJ1-2 NA TRBV7-9 CASSTGQGQAANYGYTF TGTGCCAGCAGCACTGGACAGGGCCAGGCGGCTAACTATGGCTACACCTTC
NA TRBJ2-1 NA TRBV29-1 CSVEGENRGGEQFF TGCAGCGTTGAAGGCGAGAACAGGGGAGGTGAGCAGTTCTTC
NA TRBJ2-7 NA TRBV7-7 CASSTTLQGSEQYF TGTGCTAGCAGCACCACCCTCCAGGGGAGCGAGCAGTACTTC
TRBD2 TRBJ2-2 NA TRBV30 CARGTNGGLTGELFF TGTGCCCGGGGTACTAACGGGGGGTTGACCGGGGAGCTGTTTTTT
TRBD2 TRBJ2-2 once TRBV5-1 CASSPQTSGYTPDTGELFF TGCGCCAGCAGCCCGCAAACTAGCGGGTACACCCCTGACACCGGGGAGCTGTTTTTT
NA TRBJ1-1 once TRBV9 CASSVGWGLNTEAFF TGTGCCAGCAGCGTAGGATGGGGGCTGAACACTGAAGCTTTCTTT
TRBD2 TRBJ2-7 NA TRBV5-1 CASSLTGGTGEQYF TGCGCCAGCAGCTTGACGGGAGGTACGGGCGAGCAGTACTTC
TRBD2 TRBJ2-5 NA TRBV7-9 CASSLALAGGETQYF TGTGCCAGCAGCTTAGCCCTAGCGGGGGGAGAGACCCAGTACTTC
NA TRBJ1-3 once TRBV9 CASSVGQYPSRNTIYF TGTGCCAGCAGCGTAGGACAGTATCCAAGCAGAAACACCATATATTTT
TRBD2 TRBJ2-1 NA TRBV9 CASSAETSGSRSYNEQFF TGTGCCAGCAGCGCCGAGACTAGCGGGAGTCGCTCCTACAATGAGCAGTTCTTC
TRBD1 TRBJ2-7 NA TRBV19 CASSRQGLSEQYF TGTGCCAGTAGTCGACAGGGGTTATCCGAGCAGTACTTC
TRBD1 TRBJ1-4 NA TRBV15 CATSTDRAREKLFF TGTGCCACCAGCACGGACAGGGCTAGAGAAAAACTGTTTTTT
TRBD2 TRBJ2-2 NA TRBV30 CAFKGLADGELFF TGTGCCTTCAAGGGACTAGCAGACGGGGAGCTGTTTTTT
TRBD1 TRBJ2-2 NA TRBV5-1 CASSLSGTGGTGELFF TGCGCCAGCAGCTTGTCAGGGACAGGGGGCACCGGGGAGCTGTTTTTT
TRBD1 TRBJ1-2 NA TRBV20-1 CSASQGVGGYTF TGCAGTGCTAGTCAGGGGGTCGGTGGCTACACCTTC